This T cell receptor beta chain was observed in a study of blood T cell repertoires in COVID-19. On the study more broadly: From the United States, Italy and Spain came samples of acute and convalescent COVID-19. From T cells, B-cell-depleted T cells, or PBMCs came the material, which was cDNA or gDNA.

Authors' analysis steps: The assay estimated nucleated cells by amplifying reference gene primers. Measured with immunoSEQ multiplex PCR; TCRdb has only the in-frame clones, and not every one. V and J calls and clone size are those listed in that table; D and trimming were worked out from the DNA. The sample records about 59,000 clones, 70% to 85% being singletons. This CDR3 has 11 residues. Germline-derived CDR1 and CDR2 are SEHNR and FQNEAQ (reference sequence). Trimming left V 7 bases short and J 8 bases short, with 11 bases between. This chain uses TRBV7-9 with TRBJ1-2, with no clear D. Sequences were obtained from peripheral blood. The TCR was taken from a man aged 55 to 69 with acute or convalescent COVID-19. This CDR3 is CASTEGRGYTF. DNA of the CDR3: TGTGCCAGCACCGAAGGGCGGGGCTACACCTTC. Drawing the rest from reference TRBV7-9 and TRBJ1-2, the complete variable domain is DTGVSQNPRHKITKRGQNVTFRCDPISEHNRLYWYRQTLGQGPEFLTYFQNEAQLEKSRLLSDRFSAERPKGSFSTLEIQRTEQGDSAMYLCASTEGRGYTFGSGTRLTVV.